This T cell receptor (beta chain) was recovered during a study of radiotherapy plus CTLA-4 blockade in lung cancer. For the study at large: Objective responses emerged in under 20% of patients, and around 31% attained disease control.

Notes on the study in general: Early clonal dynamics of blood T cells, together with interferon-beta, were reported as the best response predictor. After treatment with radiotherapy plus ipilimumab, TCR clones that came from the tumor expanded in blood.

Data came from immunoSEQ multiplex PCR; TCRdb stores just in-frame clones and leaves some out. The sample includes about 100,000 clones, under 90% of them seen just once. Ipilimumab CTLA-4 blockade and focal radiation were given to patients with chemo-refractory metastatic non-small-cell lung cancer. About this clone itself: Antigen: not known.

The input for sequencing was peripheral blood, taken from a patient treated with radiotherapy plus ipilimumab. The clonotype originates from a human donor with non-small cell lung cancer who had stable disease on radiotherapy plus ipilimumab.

CDR3 loop: CASSLGGRQETQYF. The DNA for the CDR3 is TGTGCCAGCAGTTTGGGGGGGAGACAAGAGACCCAGTACTTC. The V call is TRBV28, the J call TRBJ2-5, with 7 bases fitting TRBD2. Germline CDR1 is MDHEN and CDR2 is SYDVKM. CDR3 size: 14 residues. The J segment lost 2 bases and the V segment lost 3 bases, leaving 3 bases of the junction unmatched. The full variable domain, with the rest looked up from reference TRBV28 and TRBJ2-5, is DVKVTQSSRYLVKRTGEKVFLECVQDMDHENMFWYRQDPGLGLRLIYFSYDVKMKEKGDIPEGYSVSREKKERFSLILESASTNQTSMYLCASSLGGRQETQYFGPGTRLLVL.